A single sample gave rise to the 27 T cell receptor beta chains below, sequenced in a study of shared clonotypes between healthy human individuals. Assay: immunoSEQ multiplex PCR; the TCRdb copy retains only in-frame clones and omits some. Counted here are about 2.4 million clones, roughly nine tenths occurring once; the ten biggest clones make up over 0.12%. The sample comprised naive CD4+ T cells sorted from blood. As for subset: CD45RA+ positively selected. The receptors come from a man aged 18 to 29 in good health.

The rearrangement links TRBV28 to TRBJ2-7, with D possibly matching TRBD2 (5 bases). V lost 2 bases and J 5 bases, leaving 13 bases between the germline ends. Germline V gene data show CDR1 as MDHEN and CDR2 as SYDVKM. The CDR3 contains 14 residues. The CDR3 loop reads CASSLTGRRNEQYF. The CDR3 nucleotides read TGTGCCAGCAGTTTAACGGGAAGAAGGAACGAGCAGTACTTC.

V gene TRBV5-6 combines with J gene TRBJ1-6, with 8 positions matching TRBD1. Germline loops: CDR1 SGHDT, CDR2 YYEEEE. With 5 bases clipped from V and 9 bases from J, the junction kept 13 bases outside the gene matches. The CDR3 sequence is 16 residues long. The CDR3 nucleotides read TGTGCCAGCAGACCGGGACAGGCCCTTGCAGGTTCACCCCTCCACTTT. Encoded protein: CASRPGQALAGSPLHF. The variable domain in full, with the rest retrieved from reference TRBV5-6 and TRBJ1-6, is DAGVTQSPTHLIKTRGQQVTLRCSPKSGHDTVSWYQQALGQGPQFIFQYYEEEERQRGNFPDRFSGHQFPNYSSELNVNALLLGDSALYLCASRPGQALAGSPLHFGNGTRLTVT.

The chain combines TRBV4-1 with TRBJ1-3; perhaps TRBD1 as D (5 bases). CDR1 and CDR2 from the germline V gene are MGHRA and YSYEKL. The V and J ends lost 2 bases and 2 bases respectively, with 16 bases between them. This CDR3 region has 17 residues. The chain's CDR3 is CASSQSSRVYTGNTIYF. CDR3 DNA: TGCGCCAGCAGCCAATCAAGCAGGGTTTATACTGGAAACACCATATATTTT.

With regard to this clone: One end of the junction fails to match germline, which may point to a read error. This chain uses TRBV10-3 with TRBJ2-7; the D gene could be TRBD1 or TRBD2 (5 bases each). Germline V gene data show CDR1 as ENHRY and CDR2 as SYGVKD. The CDR3 extends over 14 amino acids. The DNA of the CDR3 is TGTGCCATCAGTAAGTCCTGGGGGTCCTACGAGCAGTACTTC. It translates to CAISKSWGSYEQYF.

This clone was seen only once. The chain has TRBV2 and TRBJ2-7, with 7 positions matching TRBD2. The CDR3 runs to 14 residues. Germline V gives CDR1 SNHLY, CDR2 FYNNEI. Unmatched junction bases numbered 6, after V lost 5 bases and J lost 2 bases. The CDR3 DNA follows: TGTGCCAGCAGTCGGACTAGAGGAGCCTACGAGCAGTACTTC. Translated: CASSRTRGAYEQYF.

CDR3 in amino acids: CASSDRTRGGETQYF. CDR3 DNA sequence: TGTGCCAGCAGTGACCGGACTAGAGGGGGAGAGACCCAGTACTTC. This chain joins TRBV27 and TRBJ2-5; D possibly corresponds to TRBD2 (7 bases). V was pared by 5 bases and J by 4 bases, with 17 bases between. The germline CDR1 and CDR2 sequences are MNHEY and SMNVEV (reference sequence). The CDR3 length is 15 residues.

This chain joins TRBV5-6 and TRBJ2-2, with D possibly being TRBD1 (6 bases). Per the germline V gene, CDR1 is SGHDT and CDR2 is YYEEEE. This CDR3 is 16 amino acids long. V dropped 2 bases and J dropped 3 bases, with 14 bases sitting between them. The CDR3, as DNA: TGTGCCAGCAGCTTTTTTCCAGGGGCAGACACCGGGGAGCTGTTTTTT. This gives the protein CASSFFPGADTGELFF.

The chain uses TRBV19 and TRBJ2-5; D gene uncertain. Trimming left V 4 bases short and J 1 base short, with 13 bases between. This CDR3 has 15 amino acids. Looked up from germline, CDR1 is LNHDA and CDR2 is SQIVND (reference sequence). The CDR3 DNA reads TGTGCCAGTAGTACCCTCGTGGCTCCCCAAGAGACCCAGTACTTC. Residues: CASSTLVAPQETQYF.

This sequence joins TRBV7-2 and TRBJ2-5; 14 nucleotides align to TRBD2. J gave up 4 bases and V 1 base, and 2 bases lay outside the gene matches. This CDR3 is built from 16 residues. Germline CDR1 reads SGHTA; CDR2 reads FQGNSA. Here the CDR3 reads CASSLVGTSGGETQYF. In DNA form, the CDR3 reads TGTGCCAGCAGCTTAGTGGGGACTAGCGGGGGAGAGACCCAGTACTTC.

In its sample, this clone was seen once. The chain is built from TRBV18 and TRBJ2-7; TRBD1 or TRBD2 may be the D gene (6 bases each). Germline CDR1 is KGHSH and CDR2 is LQKENI. The CDR3 is 14 amino acids. Trimming cost V 2 bases and J 3 bases, with 11 bases left between them. The CDR3 region is CASSPAGQVYEQYF. The CDR3 nucleotides read TGTGCCAGCTCACCAGCGGGACAAGTCTACGAGCAGTACTTC. Full variable domain (outside the CDR3, taken from reference TRBV18 and TRBJ2-7): NAGVMQNPRHLVRRRGQEARLRCSPMKGHSHVYWYRQLPEEGLKFMVYLQKENIIDESGMPKERFSAEFPKEGPSILRIQQVVRGDSAAYFCASSPAGQVYEQYFGPGTRLTVT.

The CDR3 here is CASSLEGSWNIQYF. The DNA of the CDR3 is TGTGCCAGCAGCTTAGAGGGGAGTTGGAACATTCAGTACTTC. This chain joins TRBV7-9 and TRBJ2-4; either TRBD1 or TRBD2 may supply D (5 bases each). This CDR3 is 14 amino acids long. V was cut by 1 base and J by 7 bases, with 11 bases left in between. From germline, CDR1 is SEHNR and CDR2 FQNEAQ (reference sequence).

In this sample, this clone turned up once. This chain uses TRBV7-9 with TRBJ2-2, with 7 positions matching TRBD2. CDR1 and CDR2 from the germline V gene are SEHNR and FQNEAQ (reference sequence). This CDR3 spans 16 amino acids. V shed 6 bases and J 3 bases; nucleotides not matched to a gene: 10. DNA of the CDR3: TGTGCCAGCAGTCCACCGGGACTAATTCACACCGGGGAGCTGTTTTTT. Amino acids: CASSPPGLIHTGELFF.

The rearrangement links TRBV14 to TRBJ2-2; D not certain. The CDR3 runs to 12 residues. The germline V gene has CDR1 SGHDN and CDR2 FVKESK. V lost 4 bases to trimming and J lost 6 bases, with 6 bases between them. The CDR3 sequence: CASSRIAGELFF. The CDR3 nucleotides read TGTGCCAGCAGCCGGATCGCCGGGGAGCTGTTTTTT.

The gene calls are TRBV4-1 and TRBJ2-1, with TRBD2 as a possible D gene (5 bases). The CDR3 has 18 residues. In germline, CDR1 is MGHRA, CDR2 YSYEKL. V lost 2 bases to trimming and J lost 0 bases, with 17 bases between them. In DNA, the CDR3 is TGCGCCAGCAGCCAACCGGGGATGGCCCTCGGCTCCTACAATGAGCAGTTCTTC. Protein sequence: CASSQPGMALGSYNEQFF.

The gene calls are TRBV4-1 and TRBJ1-6, with TRBD1 as a possible D gene (5 bases). This CDR3 has 16 residues. Germline V gene lookup returns CDR1 MGHRA and CDR2 YSYEKL. V lost 3 bases and J 1 base, leaving 10 bases between the germline ends. DNA for the CDR3: TGCGCCAGCAGCCAGGCCGGGACTTCCTATAATTCACCCCTCCACTTT. Its translation: CASSQAGTSYNSPLHF.

This chain joins TRBV18 and TRBJ1-4; no clear D gene. Germline CDR1 and CDR2: KGHSH and LQKENI. This CDR3 has 15 residues. The V and J ends lost 6 bases and 0 bases respectively, with 11 bases between them. CDR3 sequence reads: CASSQPRPTNEKLFF. Written as DNA, the CDR3 is TGTGCCAGCTCGCAGCCCAGGCCAACTAATGAAAAACTGTTTTTT.

As to this clone: The sample holds other DNA sequences that translate to the same CDR3. The DNA of the CDR3 is TGTGCCAGCAGCTTCACGGGACCGAACACCGGGGAGCTGTTTTTT. This gives the protein CASSFTGPNTGELFF. This chain links TRBV7-2 with TRBJ2-2, with D perhaps TRBD1 or TRBD2 (5 bases each). V lost 3 bases, J lost 0 bases, and 8 bases lay in between. This CDR3 spans 15 amino acids. Germline V gives CDR1 SGHTA, CDR2 FQGNSA.

The V gene is TRBV7-3, the J gene TRBJ2-1; the D gene is possibly TRBD1 (6 bases). Germline V CDR1 and CDR2: SGHTA, FQGTGA. With 4 bases removed from V and 7 bases from J, the gap between germline ends came to 14 bases. CDR3 length equals 14 residues. CDR3 amino acids: CASSSVSQGNEQFF. The CDR3 nucleotides are TGTGCCAGCAGCTCAGTCTCCCAGGGGAATGAGCAGTTCTTC. The entire variable domain, with the rest obtained from reference TRBV7-3 and TRBJ2-1, is as follows: GAGVSQTPSNKVTEKGKYVELRCDPISGHTALYWYRQSLGQGPEFLIYFQGTGAADDSGLPNDRFFAVRPEGSVSTLKIQRTERGDSAVYLCASSSVSQGNEQFFGPGTRLTVL.

The chain links TRBV7-3 to TRBJ2-7; D ambiguous. Trimming left V 1 base short and J 3 bases short, with 16 bases between. The CDR3 is 16 amino acids. Germline V CDR1 and CDR2: SGHTA, FQGTGA. CDR3: CASSLMVKAGVYEQYF. For the CDR3, the DNA is TGTGCCAGCAGCTTAATGGTGAAGGCAGGTGTCTACGAGCAGTACTTC.

This clone was counted between two and nine times. The chain recombines TRBV19 with TRBJ1-2, with 10 bases lining up with TRBD1. CDR3 length equals 13 residues. CDR1 LNHDA and CDR2 SQIVND come from the germline V gene (reference sequence). Losses at the gene ends were 5 bases for V and 10 bases for J; bases not matched to a gene: 7. The chain's CDR3 is CASSPPGQGLYTF. As DNA, the CDR3 is TGTGCCAGTAGTCCACCGGGACAGGGGCTCTACACCTTC.

This clone was recorded a few times. Other nucleotide sequences from this sample produce the same CDR3. The chain is built from TRBV19 and TRBJ1-2, with D perhaps TRBD1 (5 bases). Germline lookup yields CDR1 LNHDA and CDR2 SQIVND (reference sequence). The CDR3 has 12 amino acids. V dropped 5 bases and J dropped 7 bases, with 11 bases sitting between them. The CDR3, as DNA: TGTGCCAGTAGTCCCCAGGGAGGTGGCTACACCTTC. Protein product: CASSPQGGGYTF.

A single count supports this clone. The chain uses TRBV18 and TRBJ2-3, with 7 bases aligning to TRBD2. CDR3 size: 17 residues. Germline trimming cut 0 bases from V and 4 bases from J; bases unmatched to any gene: 10. Germline assignment: CDR1 KGHSH and CDR2 LQKENI. CDR3 bases: TGTGCCAGCTCACCACCCGCGGGCGGGAGAGACCCAGATACGCAGTATTTT. Amino acid sequence: CASSPPAGGRDPDTQYF.

With regard to this clone: A read error may produce the germline difference seen at one junction end. The genes are TRBV2 and TRBJ2-3; maybe TRBD2 (5 bases). The CDR3 runs 14 residues. The germline V gene encodes CDR1 SNHLY and CDR2 FYNNEI. CDR3 nucleotides: TGTGCCAGCAGTAAAGCGGTTCGCACAGATACGCAGTATTTT. Encoded protein: CASSKAVRTDTQYF.

The gene calls are TRBV10-3 and TRBJ1-4; D possibly corresponds to TRBD1 (5 bases). The CDR3 extends over 12 amino acids. Trimming pared 10 bases from V and 8 bases from J, leaving 14 bases between. Germline assignment: CDR1 ENHRY and CDR2 SYGVKD. CDR3 sequence: CATGTWREKLFF. The CDR3 DNA follows: TGTGCCACCGGGACCTGGAGAGAAAAACTGTTTTTT.

J is TRBJ2-7 and V is TRBV6-1; a possible D gene is TRBD1 (6 bases). The V gene's germline CDR1 is MNHNS and CDR2 SASEGT. The CDR3 runs to 14 residues. V was clipped by 6 bases and J by 3 bases, with 15 bases between them. In DNA form, the CDR3 reads TGTGCCAGCAGGCCCAGGGGATACGGCTACGAGCAGTACTTC. Its translation is CASRPRGYGYEQYF.

This chain links TRBV6-1 with TRBJ1-4; D not certain. V shed 3 bases and J shed 7 bases, with 12 bases lying between them. Germline V gene data show CDR1 as MNHNS and CDR2 as SASEGT. The CDR3 is 14 residues long. Here the CDR3 DNA reads TGTGCCAGCAGTGAGCGGGGTACAGCTGAAAAACTGTTTTTT. Translated, it gives CASSERGTAEKLFF.

The chain has TRBV6-1 and TRBJ2-1, with TRBD2 identical over 10 bases. V lost 10 bases to trimming and J lost 1 base; unmatched junction nucleotides: 4. The CDR3 sequence is 14 residues long. CDR1 and CDR2 (germline): MNHNS, SASEGT. The CDR3 DNA reads as TGTGCCACCCATAGCGGGAGGTCCTACAATGAGCAGTTCTTC. It encodes CATHSGRSYNEQFF.